This is a list of T cell receptor beta chains from one sample in a study of metastatic and nonmetastatic thyroid tumors. TCRdb re-called the PCR reads with MiXCR. The sample holds fewer than 25,000 clones, around a fifth seen once. Material: blood. The source is a male donor with papillary thyroid cancer or a benign thyroid nodule (not recorded which). Some clones in this sample may be carry-over from other donors' samples. The CDR3 runs from the conserved cysteine through the conserved F or W. A D gene is named only where the DNA matches it firmly. Clone size, where shown, is once, few, many, or a class for clones that have expanded.

j_call,clone_size,v_call,d_call,cdr3_nt,cdr3_aa
TRBJ2-7,many,TRBV7-2,.,TGTGCCAGCCTAGCTGTTAGCTCCTACGAGCAGTACTTC,CASLAVSSYEQYF
TRBJ2-5,many,TRBV7-9,TRBD2,TGTGCCAGCAGCCGCACTAGCGGCCAAGAGACCCAGTACTTC,CASSRTSGQETQYF
TRBJ2-3,few,TRBV6-1,.,TGTGCCAGCAGTGAGCTAGGCTCAACAGATACGCAGTATTTT,CASSELGSTDTQYF
TRBJ2-7,many,TRBV7-6,TRBD2,TGTGCCAGCAGCTTAGCAGCGGGAGGGGACGAGCAGTACTTC,CASSLAAGGDEQYF
TRBJ1-2,many,TRBV29-1,TRBD1,TGCAGCGTTTCCACAGGGGGCAGGGATGGCTACACCTTC,CSVSTGGRDGYTF
TRBJ2-7,.,TRBV9,TRBD1,TGTGCCAGCAGCGTAGAAGATGTTGGACAGGTCGAGCAGTACTTC,CASSVEDVGQVEQYF
TRBJ2-7,medium-sized,TRBV4-3,.,TGCGCCAGCAGCCAAGATCTAGCGACGAGTCTCTACGAGCAGTACTTC,CASSQDLATSLYEQYF
TRBJ2-3,.,TRBV7-2,.,TGTGCCAGCAGCTTAGCTCCGGGTTTAAGCACAGATACGCAGTATTTT,CASSLAPGLSTDTQYF
TRBJ2-1,.,TRBV6-2/TRBV6-3,.,TGTGCCAGCAGAAGTGGGCCCGACAATGGGCAGTTCTTC,CASRSGPDNGQFF
TRBJ2-1,.,TRBV6-1,.,TGTGCCAGCAGCGTACTTGGGGATGAGCAGTTCTTC,CASSVLGDEQFF
TRBJ2-7,many,TRBV11-1,TRBD1,TGTGCCAGCAGCCCGACAGGGGGGCTGGAGCAGTACTTC,CASSPTGGLEQYF
TRBJ2-7,few,TRBV10-3,.,TGTGCCATCAGTGGCTCCTACGAGCAGTACTTC,CAISGSYEQYF
TRBJ1-1,.,TRBV5-1,TRBD1,TGCGCCAGCAGCTTGGAGACAGGGTTTGTGGCTTTCTTT,CASSLETGFVAFF
TRBJ2-1,many,TRBV20-1,.,TGCAGTGCTAGAGCTTCGCCGCCCTACAATGAGCAGTTCTTC,CSARASPPYNEQFF